This T cell receptor (beta chain) was recorded in a study of blood T cells in healthy people across ages. This clonotype showed up just a few times. The use of a sample-barcoded 5' primer and a J-beta primer mix characterized a second PCR of roughly 6 to 12 cycles. TCRdb re-derived calls from the 5' RACE reads in MiXCR, one entry per CDR3 protein. The sample gives 1.5 million to 2 million distinct CDR3 sequences, around half of which show up once; roughly 2% is in the top ten. The CDR3 contains 15 residues. Germline CDR1 MNHEY, CDR2 SMNVEV (reference sequence). Trimming cost V 6 bases and J 0 bases, with 9 bases left between them.

The source material was blood. This TCR was sampled from a middle-aged woman in good health. This sequence joins TRBV27 and TRBJ1-6; possibly TRBD1 for D (5 bases). CDR3 DNA: TGTGCCAGCAGAGACAGAAGCTCCTATAATTCACCCCTCCACTTT. Amino acid sequence: CASRDRSSYNSPLHF.